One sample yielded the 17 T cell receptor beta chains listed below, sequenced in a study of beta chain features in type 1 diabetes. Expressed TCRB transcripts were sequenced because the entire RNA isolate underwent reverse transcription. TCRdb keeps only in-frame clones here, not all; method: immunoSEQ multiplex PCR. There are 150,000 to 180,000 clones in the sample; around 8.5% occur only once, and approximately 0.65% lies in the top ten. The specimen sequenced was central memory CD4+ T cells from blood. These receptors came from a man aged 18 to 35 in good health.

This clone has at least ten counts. This chain's CDR3 is CAWSVLAGETDTQYF. Here the CDR3 DNA reads TGTGCCTGGAGTGTACTTGCGGGGGAAACAGATACGCAGTATTTT. The V and J genes are TRBV30 and TRBJ2-3; the match to TRBD2 covers 7 bases. Unmatched junction bases numbered 6, after V lost 0 bases and J lost 3 bases. This CDR3 is 15 amino acids long. Looked up from germline, CDR1 is GTSNPN and CDR2 is SVGIG (reference sequence).

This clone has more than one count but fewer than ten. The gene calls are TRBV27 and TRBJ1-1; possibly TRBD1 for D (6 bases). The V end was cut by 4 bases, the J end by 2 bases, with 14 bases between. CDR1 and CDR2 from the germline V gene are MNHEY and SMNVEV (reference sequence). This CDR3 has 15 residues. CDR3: CASSSWTALNTEAFF. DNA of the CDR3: TGTGCCAGCAGTTCCTGGACAGCCCTTAACACTGAAGCTTTCTTT.

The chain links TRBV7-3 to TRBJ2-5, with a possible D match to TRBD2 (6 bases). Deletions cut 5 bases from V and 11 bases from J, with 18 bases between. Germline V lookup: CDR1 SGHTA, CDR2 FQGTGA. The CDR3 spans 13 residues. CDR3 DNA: TGTGCCAGCAGCCCAGGGACTCGTACCCCTCAGTACTTC. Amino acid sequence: CASSPGTRTPQYF.

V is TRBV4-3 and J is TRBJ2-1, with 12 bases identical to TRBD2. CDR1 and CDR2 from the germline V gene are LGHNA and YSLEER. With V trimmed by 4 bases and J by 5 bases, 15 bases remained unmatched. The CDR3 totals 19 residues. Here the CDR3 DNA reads TGCGCCAGCAGCCCCCGACTAGCGGGAGACCCTCGCCTTAACAATGAGCAGTTCTTC. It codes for CASSPRLAGDPRLNNEQFF.

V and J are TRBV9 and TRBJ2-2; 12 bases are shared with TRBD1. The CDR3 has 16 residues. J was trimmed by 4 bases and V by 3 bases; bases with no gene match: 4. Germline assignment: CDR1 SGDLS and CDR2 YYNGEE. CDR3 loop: CASSGPGQGATGELFF. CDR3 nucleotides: TGTGCCAGCAGCGGCCCGGGACAGGGGGCCACCGGGGAGCTGTTTTTT.

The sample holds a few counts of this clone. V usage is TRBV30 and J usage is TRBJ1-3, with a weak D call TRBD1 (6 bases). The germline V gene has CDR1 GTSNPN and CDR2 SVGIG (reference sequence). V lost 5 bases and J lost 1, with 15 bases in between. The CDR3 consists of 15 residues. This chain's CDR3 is CAWLTGRLSGNTIYF. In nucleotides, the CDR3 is TGTGCCTGGCTCACAGGGCGGCTTTCTGGAAACACCATATATTTT.

The CDR3 nucleotides are TGTGCCTGGAGGAGGGGGGGGGAGACTAGCGGGACCCGATACTCCTACAATGAGCAGTTCTTC. It specifies CAWRRGGETSGTRYSYNEQFF. This chain joins TRBV30 and TRBJ2-1, with TRBD2 identical over 11 bases. Germline V gives CDR1 GTSNPN, CDR2 SVGIG (reference sequence). Trimming removed 3 bases from V and 0 bases from J; junction bases left unmatched: 19. There are 21 residues in the CDR3.

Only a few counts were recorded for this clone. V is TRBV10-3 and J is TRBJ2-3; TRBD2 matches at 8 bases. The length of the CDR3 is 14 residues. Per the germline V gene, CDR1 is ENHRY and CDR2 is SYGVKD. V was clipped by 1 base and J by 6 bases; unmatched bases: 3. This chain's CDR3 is CAISELLAGDTQYF. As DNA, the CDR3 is TGTGCCATCAGTGAGTTGTTAGCGGGGGATACGCAGTATTTT.

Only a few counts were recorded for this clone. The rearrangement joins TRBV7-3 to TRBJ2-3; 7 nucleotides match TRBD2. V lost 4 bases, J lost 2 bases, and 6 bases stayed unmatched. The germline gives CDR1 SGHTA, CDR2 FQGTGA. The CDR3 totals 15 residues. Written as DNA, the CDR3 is TGTGCCAGCAGCTCACAAAGCGGGGTCACAGATACGCAGTATTTT. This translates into CASSSQSGVTDTQYF.

CDR3 region: CASSPYRGNTEAFF. In DNA form, the CDR3 reads TGCGCCAGCAGCCCATATCGGGGAAACACTGAAGCTTTCTTT. The chain recombines TRBV4-1 with TRBJ1-1; no firm D call. CDR1 is MGHRA, CDR2 YSYEKL, per germline. V was trimmed by 4 bases and J by 2 bases, leaving 11 bases between them. This CDR3 has 14 amino acids.

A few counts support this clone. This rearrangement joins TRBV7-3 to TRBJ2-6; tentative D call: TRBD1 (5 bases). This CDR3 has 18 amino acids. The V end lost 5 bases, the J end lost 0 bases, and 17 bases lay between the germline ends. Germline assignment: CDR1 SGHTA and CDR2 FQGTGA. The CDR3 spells CASSQESQGGSGANVLTF. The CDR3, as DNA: TGTGCCAGCAGCCAAGAATCGCAGGGCGGCTCTGGGGCCAACGTCCTGACTTTC. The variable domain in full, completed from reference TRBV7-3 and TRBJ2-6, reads GAGVSQTPSNKVTEKGKYVELRCDPISGHTALYWYRQSLGQGPEFLIYFQGTGAADDSGLPNDRFFAVRPEGSVSTLKIQRTERGDSAVYLCASSQESQGGSGANVLTFGAGSRLTVL.

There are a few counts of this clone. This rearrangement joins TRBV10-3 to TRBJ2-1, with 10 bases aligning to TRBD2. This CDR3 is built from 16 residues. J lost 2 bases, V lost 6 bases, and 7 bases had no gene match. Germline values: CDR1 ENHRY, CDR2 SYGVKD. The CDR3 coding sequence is TGTGCCATCAGCCGTCTAGCGGGGGCTACCTACAATGAGCAGTTCTTC. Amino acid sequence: CAISRLAGATYNEQFF.

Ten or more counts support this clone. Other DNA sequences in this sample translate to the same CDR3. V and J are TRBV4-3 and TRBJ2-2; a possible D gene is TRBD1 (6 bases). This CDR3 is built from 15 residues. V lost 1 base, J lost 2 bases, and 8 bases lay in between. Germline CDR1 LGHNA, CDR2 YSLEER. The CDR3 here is CASSQGTVNTGELFF. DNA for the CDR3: TGCGCCAGCAGCCAAGGGACAGTTAACACCGGGGAGCTGTTTTTT.

The CDR3 loop reads CASSLGTGGKLFF. CDR3 DNA: TGTGCCAGCAGCTTGGGGACAGGGGGAAAACTGTTTTTT. The rearrangement uses TRBV4-2 and TRBJ1-4; 11 bases are a match to TRBD1. Trimming took 5 bases from V and 10 from J; bases not matched to a gene: 3. Germline CDR1 reads LGHNA; CDR2 reads YNFKEQ. CDR3 length: 13 residues.

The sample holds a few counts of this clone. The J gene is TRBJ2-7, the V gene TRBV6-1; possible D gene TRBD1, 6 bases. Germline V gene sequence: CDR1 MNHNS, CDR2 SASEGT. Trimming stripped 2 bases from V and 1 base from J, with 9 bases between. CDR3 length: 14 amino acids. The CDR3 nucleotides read TGTGCCAGCAGTGAAAGGGACACTTCCTACGAGCAGTACTTC. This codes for CASSERDTSYEQYF.

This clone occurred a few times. The CDR3 sequence is CASSLWGTGARNTEAFF. The CDR3 DNA is TGTGCCAGCAGCTTATGGGGGACAGGGGCAAGGAACACTGAAGCTTTCTTT. V and J are TRBV7-2 and TRBJ1-1; 10 bases fit TRBD1. CDR1 and CDR2 (germline): SGHTA, FQGNSA. There are 17 residues in the CDR3. The junction had 7 bases not matched to a gene; V was cut back by 2 bases and J by 1 base.

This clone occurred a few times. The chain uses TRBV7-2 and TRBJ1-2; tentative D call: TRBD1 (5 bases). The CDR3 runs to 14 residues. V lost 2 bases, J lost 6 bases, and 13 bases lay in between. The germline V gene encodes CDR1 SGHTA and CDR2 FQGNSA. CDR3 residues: CASSLMPGDDGYTF. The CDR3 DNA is TGTGCCAGCAGCTTAATGCCGGGGGACGATGGCTACACCTTC.